The entry below gives a single T cell receptor beta chain sequence along with its context. CDR3 length equals 15 residues. V dropped 4 bases and J dropped 3 bases, with 16 bases sitting between them. Germline V CDR1 and CDR2: LGHDT, YNNKEL (reference sequence). These data come from a study of blood T cell repertoires in COVID-19. Across the whole study: Whether acute or convalescent, the COVID-19 samples came from the United States, Italy and Spain. The cDNA or gDNA used as material had been derived from T cells, B-cell-depleted T cells, or PBMCs.

Authors' processing steps: It was from reference gene primer amplification that nucleated cell counts were estimated. Sequenced by immunoSEQ multiplex PCR; TCRdb stores in-frame clones only, minus some. V, J and clone size derive from that table, while D and trimming were established from the DNA sequence. This table holds approximately 38,000 clones, about nine tenths found once. The V call is TRBV3-1 (or the pseudogene TRBV3-2), the J call TRBJ2-7; D may be TRBD2 (6 bases). The receptor was isolated from a human donor in a cohort sampled during active COVID-19. Sequencing was done on a sample of peripheral blood. The CDR3 spells CASSPGTPRGYEQYF. The CDR3 DNA sequence: TGTGCCAGCAGCCCCGGGACTCCAAGGGGCTACGAGCAGTACTTC.